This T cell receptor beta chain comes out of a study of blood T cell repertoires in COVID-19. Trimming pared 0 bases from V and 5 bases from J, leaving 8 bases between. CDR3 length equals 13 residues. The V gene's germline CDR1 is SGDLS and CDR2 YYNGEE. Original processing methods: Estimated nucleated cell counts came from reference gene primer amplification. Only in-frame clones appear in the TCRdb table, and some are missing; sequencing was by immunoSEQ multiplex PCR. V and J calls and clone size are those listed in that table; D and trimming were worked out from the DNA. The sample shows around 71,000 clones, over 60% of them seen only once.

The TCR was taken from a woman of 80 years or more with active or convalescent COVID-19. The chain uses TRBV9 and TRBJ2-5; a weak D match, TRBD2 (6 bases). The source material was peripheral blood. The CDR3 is CASSVGGDETQYF. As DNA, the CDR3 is TGTGCCAGCAGCGTAGGCGGGGATGAGACCCAGTACTTC.